These 17 T cell receptor beta chains originate from one sample sequenced in a study of blood T cell repertoires in COVID-19. Here immunoSEQ multiplex PCR was the method, and the copy in TCRdb shows in-frame clones only, minus some. The sample has about 200,000 clones; 82% are singletons. Input material: peripheral blood. The receptor set was obtained from a woman aged 70-85 years with COVID-19, enrolled during active disease.

This clone turned up a few times. The chain is built from TRBV21-1 and TRBJ1-5. TRBV21-1 is a pseudogene. The CDR3 has 14 amino acids. CDR3 DNA sequence: TGTGCCAGCAGCAAAGAACGGGAAAGGCAGCCCCAGCATTTT. Protein product: CASSKERERQPQHF.

J is TRBJ2-1 and V is TRBV5-1; 7 bases agree with TRBD2. Trimming cost V 4 bases and J 0 bases; bases outside gene matches: 4. The CDR3 is 15 residues long. CDR1 is SGHRS, CDR2 YFSETQ, per germline. CDR3 coding DNA: TGCGCCAGCAGCCCCGGGGAGGGCTCCTACAATGAGCAGTTCTTC. Its protein product is CASSPGEGSYNEQFF.

The gene calls are TRBV10-1 and TRBJ1-2; 11 bases fit TRBD1. CDR3 length: 17 amino acids. V gave up 1 base and J gave up 2 bases; unmatched junction bases: 6. The germline gives CDR1 WNHNN, CDR2 SYGVQD (reference sequence). The CDR3: CASSELVWTGGNYGYTF. As DNA, the CDR3 is TGCGCCAGCAGTGAGTTAGTGTGGACAGGGGGCAACTATGGCTACACCTTC.

The chain carries TRBV5-6 and TRBJ2-1; 9 positions agree with TRBD1. V lost 4 bases and J lost 0; bases outside the gene matches: 5. The CDR3 is 16 residues long. Germline CDR1 SGHDT, CDR2 YYEEEE. The CDR3 protein is CASSPGTGNSYNEQFF. The CDR3 DNA reads as TGTGCCAGCAGCCCCGGGACAGGGAACTCCTACAATGAGCAGTTCTTC.

The chain employs TRBV28 and TRBJ1-5; D gene uncertain. In germline, CDR1 is MDHEN, CDR2 SYDVKM. V was shortened by 3 bases and J by 6 bases, with 12 bases between the two germline ends. This CDR3 has 14 amino acids. CDR3 loop: CASSFGGSAQPQHF. In DNA form, the CDR3 reads TGTGCCAGCAGTTTTGGAGGCTCGGCTCAGCCCCAGCATTTT.

The rearrangement links TRBV29-1 to TRBJ2-2, with 7 nucleotides matching TRBD2. V shed 6 bases, J shed 2 bases, and the junction held 6 bases outside the gene matches. CDR1 is SQVTM, CDR2 ANQGSEA, per germline. The length of the CDR3 is 14 residues. The CDR3 coding sequence is TGCAGCGTCGAGCGGGACCTAAACACCGGGGAGCTGTTTTTT. This codes for CSVERDLNTGELFF.

The V gene is TRBV27, the J gene TRBJ2-3, with D unresolved. V shed 2 bases and J shed 4 bases, with 13 bases lying between them. This CDR3 contains 15 residues. Germline lookup yields CDR1 MNHEY and CDR2 SMNVEV (reference sequence). The CDR3 bases are TGTGCCAGCAGTTTACGGTTCCGCAAGTCAGATACGCAGTATTTT. Residues: CASSLRFRKSDTQYF.

V usage is TRBV3-1 (or the pseudogene TRBV3-2) and J usage is TRBJ1-6, with a weak D call TRBD1 (5 bases). Deletions cut 7 bases from V and 8 bases from J, with 18 bases between. CDR3 length: 15 residues. Germline V lookup: CDR1 LGHDT, CDR2 YNNKEL (reference sequence). The CDR3 protein is CASTTFGRDYSPLHF. Here the CDR3 DNA reads TGTGCCAGCACCACTTTTGGCAGGGATTATTCACCCCTCCACTTT.

The chain uses TRBV7-9 and TRBJ1-1; 9 positions agree with TRBD1. Germline lookup yields CDR1 SEHNR and CDR2 FQNEAQ (reference sequence). J gave up 2 bases and V 1 base, and 5 bases lay outside the gene matches. The CDR3 extends over 16 amino acids. The CDR3 coding sequence is TGTGCCAGCAGCTTAGAGGGACAGGGCCCTAACACTGAAGCTTTCTTT. Its translation: CASSLEGQGPNTEAFF.

The genes are TRBV9 and TRBJ2-2, with TRBD2 as a possible D gene (11 bases). Germline values: CDR1 SGDLS, CDR2 YYNGEE. The CDR3 runs to 18 residues. Trimming took off 2 bases at V and 8 bases at J, with 25 bases between the two ends. The CDR3 nucleotides read TGTGCCAGCAGCGTCCGGGACAGGGGTAGCGGGAGGGCTGGGGAGCTGTTTTTT. Translating gives CASSVRDRGSGRAGELFF.

The chain carries TRBV7-8 and TRBJ1-6; D remains unclear. Trimming shortened V by 7 bases and J by 0 bases, and 10 bases separated the two germline ends. Germline lookup yields CDR1 SGHVS and CDR2 FQNEAQ. The CDR3 covers 15 residues. The CDR3 loop is CASTPESSYNSPLHF. DNA of the CDR3: TGTGCCAGCACACCCGAGAGCTCCTATAATTCACCCCTCCACTTT.

This clone was detected once. The chain has TRBV28 and TRBJ2-7, with 10 nucleotides matching TRBD1. The CDR3 extends over 14 amino acids. The J segment lost 3 bases and the V segment lost 6 bases, leaving 5 bases of the junction unmatched. Germline V lookup: CDR1 MDHEN, CDR2 SYDVKM. The CDR3 DNA is TGTGCCAGCAGGGGACAGGGGAAAGGCTACGAGCAGTACTTC. Its translation is CASRGQGKGYEQYF.

V and J are TRBV19 and TRBJ1-2, with TRBD1 matching over 9 bases. The germline CDR1 and CDR2 sequences are LNHDA and SQIVND (reference sequence). Losses at the gene ends were 11 bases for V and 1 base for J; bases not matched to a gene: 8. This CDR3 contains 14 residues. The CDR3 is CAGYTGGCNYGYTF. CDR3 in DNA: TGTGCCGGATACACAGGGGGCTGTAACTATGGCTACACCTTC.

Note on this clone: The junction departs from germline at one end; a sequencing error may be responsible. V is TRBV7-2 and J is TRBJ2-7; 7 bases fit TRBD2. There are 13 residues in the CDR3. Germline V lookup: CDR1 SGHTA, CDR2 FQGNSA. The CDR3 loop is CASSLLKREGVNF. For the CDR3, the DNA is TGTGCCAGCAGCTTACTGAAGCGGGAAGGTGTAAACTTC.

The chain combines TRBV5-1 with TRBJ2-1, with D tentatively TRBD2 (6 bases). The CDR3 totals 13 residues. V shed 2 bases and J shed 6 bases, with 9 bases lying between them. Per germline, CDR1 SGHRS and CDR2 YFSETQ. Here the CDR3 reads CASSFGGVNEQFF. In nucleotides, the CDR3 is TGCGCCAGCAGCTTCGGGGGAGTCAATGAGCAGTTCTTC.

Written as DNA, the CDR3 is TGTGCCAGCAGCCGTGAGGGGGCCGGGGAGCTGTTTTTT. Protein sequence: CASSREGAGELFF. This chain connects TRBV2 to TRBJ2-2; TRBD1 is a possible D gene (6 bases). CDR1 and CDR2 from the germline V gene are SNHLY and FYNNEI. This CDR3 comprises 13 residues. V lost 6 bases and J lost 6, with 11 bases in between.

This chain links TRBV2 with TRBJ1-5; 9 positions agree with TRBD1. The V gene end was trimmed by 8 bases and the J gene end by 0 bases; junction bases not matched to a gene: 5. CDR1 SNHLY and CDR2 FYNNEI come from the germline V gene. This CDR3 has 15 amino acids. CDR3 region: CASRGQGDSNQPQHF. As DNA, the CDR3 is TGTGCCAGCCGGGGACAGGGAGATAGCAATCAGCCCCAGCATTTT.